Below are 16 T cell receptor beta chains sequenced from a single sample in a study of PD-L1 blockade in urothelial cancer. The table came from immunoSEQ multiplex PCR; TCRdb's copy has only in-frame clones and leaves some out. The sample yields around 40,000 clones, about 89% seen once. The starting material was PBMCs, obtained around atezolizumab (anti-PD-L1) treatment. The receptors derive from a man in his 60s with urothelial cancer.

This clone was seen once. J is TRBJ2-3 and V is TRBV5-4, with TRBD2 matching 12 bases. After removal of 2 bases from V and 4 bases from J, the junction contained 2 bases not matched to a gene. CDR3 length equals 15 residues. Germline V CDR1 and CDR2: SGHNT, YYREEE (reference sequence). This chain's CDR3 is CASSFTSGRSDTQYF. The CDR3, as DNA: TGTGCCAGCAGCTTCACTAGCGGGAGGTCAGATACGCAGTATTTT.

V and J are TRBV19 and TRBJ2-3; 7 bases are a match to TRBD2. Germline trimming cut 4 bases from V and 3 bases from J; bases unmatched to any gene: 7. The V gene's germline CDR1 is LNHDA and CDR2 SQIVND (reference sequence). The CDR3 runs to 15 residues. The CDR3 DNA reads TGTGCCAGTAGTACAGACGGCGGGAGAACAGATACGCAGTATTTT. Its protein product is CASSTDGGRTDTQYF.

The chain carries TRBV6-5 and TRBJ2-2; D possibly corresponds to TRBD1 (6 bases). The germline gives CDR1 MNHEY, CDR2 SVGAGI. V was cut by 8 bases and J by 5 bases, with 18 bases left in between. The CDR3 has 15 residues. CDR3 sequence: CASRTTSGTTGELFF. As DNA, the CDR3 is TGTGCCAGCCGAACCACCTCCGGGACAACCGGGGAGCTGTTTTTT.

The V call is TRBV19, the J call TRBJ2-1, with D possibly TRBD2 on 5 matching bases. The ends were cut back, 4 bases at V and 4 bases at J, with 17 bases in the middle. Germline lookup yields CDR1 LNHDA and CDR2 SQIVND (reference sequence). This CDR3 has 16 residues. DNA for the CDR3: TGTGCCAGTAGTAGGGAGAGTAGTGTCCCTTACAATGAGCAGTTCTTC. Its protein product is CASSRESSVPYNEQFF.

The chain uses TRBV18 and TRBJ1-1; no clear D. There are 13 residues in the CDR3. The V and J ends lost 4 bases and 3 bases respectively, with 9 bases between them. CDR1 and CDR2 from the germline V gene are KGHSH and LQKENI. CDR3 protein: CASSHGSDTEAFF. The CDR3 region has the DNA TGTGCCAGCTCACACGGGTCTGACACTGAAGCTTTCTTT.

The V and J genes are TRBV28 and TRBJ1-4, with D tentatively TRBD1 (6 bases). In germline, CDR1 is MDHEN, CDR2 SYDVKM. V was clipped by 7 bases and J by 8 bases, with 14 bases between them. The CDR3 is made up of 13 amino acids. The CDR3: CASMVGRGEKLFF. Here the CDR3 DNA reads TGTGCCAGCATGGTAGGCAGGGGAGAAAAACTGTTTTTT.

The CDR3 here is CASSSDRVGQPQHF. The CDR3 DNA reads as TGTGCCAGCTCCTCGGACAGGGTTGGTCAGCCCCAGCATTTT. The chain links TRBV6-1 to TRBJ1-5; the match to TRBD1 covers 8 bases. The CDR3 sequence is 14 residues long. Per the germline V gene, CDR1 is MNHNS and CDR2 is SASEGT. The V and J ends lost 8 bases and 6 bases, in that order; junction bases with no gene match: 9.

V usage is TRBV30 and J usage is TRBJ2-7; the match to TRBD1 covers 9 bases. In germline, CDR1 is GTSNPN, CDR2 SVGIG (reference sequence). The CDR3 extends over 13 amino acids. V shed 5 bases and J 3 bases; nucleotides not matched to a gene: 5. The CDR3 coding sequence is TGTGCCTGGGGCTGGGACAGGGACTACGAGCAGTACTTC. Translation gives CAWGWDRDYEQYF.

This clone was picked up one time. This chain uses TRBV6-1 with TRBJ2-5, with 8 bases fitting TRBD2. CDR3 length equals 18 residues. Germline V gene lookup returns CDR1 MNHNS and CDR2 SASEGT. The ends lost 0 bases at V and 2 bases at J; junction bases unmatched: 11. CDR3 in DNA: TGTGCCAGCAGTGAAGCGCTTCGGGTAGCGGGGCTACAAGAGACCCAGTACTTC. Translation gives CASSEALRVAGLQETQYF.

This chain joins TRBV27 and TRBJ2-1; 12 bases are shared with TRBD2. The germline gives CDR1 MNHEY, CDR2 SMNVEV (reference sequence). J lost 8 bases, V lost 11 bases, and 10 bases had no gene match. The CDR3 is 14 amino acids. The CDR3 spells CASGLAGGVDEQFF. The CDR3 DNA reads TGTGCCTCTGGGCTAGCGGGGGGGGTCGATGAGCAGTTCTTC.

The CDR3 region is CASSYFAGLNTEAFF. CDR3 DNA sequence: TGTGCCAGCAGTTACTTTGCGGGGTTGAACACTGAAGCTTTCTTT. The genes are TRBV6-6 and TRBJ1-1; D unresolved. Germline lookup yields CDR1 MNHNY and CDR2 SVGAGI (reference sequence). The ends were cut back, 1 base at V and 0 bases at J, with 9 bases in the middle. This CDR3 contains 15 residues.

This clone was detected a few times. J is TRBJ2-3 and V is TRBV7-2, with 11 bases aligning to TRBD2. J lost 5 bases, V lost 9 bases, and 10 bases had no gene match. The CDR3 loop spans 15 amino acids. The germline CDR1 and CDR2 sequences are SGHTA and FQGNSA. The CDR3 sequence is CASSLAGGQVDTQYF. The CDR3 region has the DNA TGTGCCAGTTCCTTAGCGGGGGGGCAAGTAGATACGCAGTATTTT.

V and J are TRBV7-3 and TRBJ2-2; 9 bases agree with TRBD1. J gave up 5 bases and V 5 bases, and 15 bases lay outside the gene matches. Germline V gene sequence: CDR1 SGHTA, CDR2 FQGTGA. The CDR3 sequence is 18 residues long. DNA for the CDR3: TGTGCCAGCAGCGCCCCCCCGGGACAGGGCCTAACGACCGGGGAGCTGTTTTTT. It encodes CASSAPPGQGLTTGELFF.

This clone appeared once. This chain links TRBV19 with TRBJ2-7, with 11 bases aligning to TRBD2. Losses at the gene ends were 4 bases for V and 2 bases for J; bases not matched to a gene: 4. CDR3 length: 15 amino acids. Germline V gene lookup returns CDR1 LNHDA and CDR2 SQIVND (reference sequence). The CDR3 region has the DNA TGTGCCAGTAGTACGACTAGCGGGATTACCTACGAGCAGTACTTC. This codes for CASSTTSGITYEQYF.

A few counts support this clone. The CDR3 nucleotides read TGTGCCAGCTCACCGGGGACAGGCTCCGGGGCCAACGTCCTGACTTTC. The encoded protein is CASSPGTGSGANVLTF. This rearrangement joins TRBV18 to TRBJ2-6, with 8 bases matching TRBD1. This CDR3 comprises 16 residues. The V segment lost 3 bases and the J segment 4 bases; nucleotides outside the gene matches: 5. Looked up from germline, CDR1 is KGHSH and CDR2 is LQKENI.

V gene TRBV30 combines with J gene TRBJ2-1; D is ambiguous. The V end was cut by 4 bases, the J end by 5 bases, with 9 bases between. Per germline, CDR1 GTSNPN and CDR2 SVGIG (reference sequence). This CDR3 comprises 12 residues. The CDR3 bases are TGTGCCTGGACCTACTACCACAATGAGCAGTTCTTC. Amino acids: CAWTYYHNEQFF.